This paragraph covers one T cell receptor (beta chain) sequence. The target antigen is unknown. The data were produced by immunoSEQ multiplex PCR, yet TCRdb's version contains in-frame clones alone and is incomplete. The sample shows more than 8,500 clones, over 80% of them seen only once. The sample is drawn from a study of follicular helper T cells after annual influenza vaccination. Study outcomes and limitations: Day 7 ICOS+CD38+ clones were most often found later in ICOS-CD38- cTfh cells. Change in circulating plasmablasts correlated with ICOS+CD38+ cTfh clonality change.

The germline CDR1 and CDR2 sequences are MNHEY and SVGAGI. CDR3 size: 14 residues. J lost 6 bases, V lost 6 bases, and 8 bases had no gene match. The time point was: 2015-2016 season, pre-vaccination. Sorted blood CD4 subsets were sequenced before and after adults received seasonal inactivated influenza vaccine. Excluded were substance abuse, HIV/AIDS, active cancer, immunomodulatory drugs and active illness. The specimen was CXCR5+ CD38- circulating T follicular helper cells from blood, collected on the day of influenza vaccination. Subset of the sample: circulating Tfh, non-naive CD4+CXCR5+PD-1+ (ICOS+CD38+ or ICOS-CD38-). The clonotype comes from an adult who received the influenza vaccine. V gene TRBV6-5 combines with J gene TRBJ2-4; 7 nucleotides line up with TRBD2. The CDR3 loop is CASRVGLGGNIQYF. The CDR3 DNA reads as TGTGCCAGCAGGGTAGGACTAGGTGGAAACATTCAGTACTTC.